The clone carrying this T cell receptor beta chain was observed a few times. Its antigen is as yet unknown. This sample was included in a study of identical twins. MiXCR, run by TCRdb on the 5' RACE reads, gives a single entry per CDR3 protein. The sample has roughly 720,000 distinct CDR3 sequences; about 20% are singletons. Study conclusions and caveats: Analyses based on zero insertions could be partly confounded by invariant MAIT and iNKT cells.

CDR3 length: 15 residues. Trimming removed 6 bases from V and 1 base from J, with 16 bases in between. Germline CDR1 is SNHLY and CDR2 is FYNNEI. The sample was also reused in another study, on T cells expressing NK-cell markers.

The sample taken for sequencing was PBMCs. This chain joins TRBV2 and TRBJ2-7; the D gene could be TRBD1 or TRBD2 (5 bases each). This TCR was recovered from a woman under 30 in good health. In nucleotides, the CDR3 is TGTGCCAGCAGCGCCTTGGGGACCACATCCTACGAGCAGTACTTC. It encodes CASSALGTTSYEQYF.